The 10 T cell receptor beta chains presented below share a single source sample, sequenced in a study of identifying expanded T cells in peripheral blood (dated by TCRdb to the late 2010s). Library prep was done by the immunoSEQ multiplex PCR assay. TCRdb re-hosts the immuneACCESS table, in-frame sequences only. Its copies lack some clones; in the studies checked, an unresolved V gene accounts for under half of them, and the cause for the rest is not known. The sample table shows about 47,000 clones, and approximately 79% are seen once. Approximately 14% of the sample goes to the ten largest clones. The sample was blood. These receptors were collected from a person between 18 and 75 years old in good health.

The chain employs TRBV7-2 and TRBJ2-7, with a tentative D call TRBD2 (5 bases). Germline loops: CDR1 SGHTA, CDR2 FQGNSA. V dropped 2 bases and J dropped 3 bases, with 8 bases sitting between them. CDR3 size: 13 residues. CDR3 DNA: TGTGCCAGCAGCTTAAGACGGGACTACGAGCAGTACTTC. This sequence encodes CASSLRRDYEQYF.

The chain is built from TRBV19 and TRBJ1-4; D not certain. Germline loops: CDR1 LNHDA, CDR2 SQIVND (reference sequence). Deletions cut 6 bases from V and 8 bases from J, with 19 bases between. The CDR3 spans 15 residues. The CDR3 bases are TGTGCCAGTAGAGCGAATCAACAAGGAGGGGAAAAACTGTTTTTT. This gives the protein CASRANQQGGEKLFF.

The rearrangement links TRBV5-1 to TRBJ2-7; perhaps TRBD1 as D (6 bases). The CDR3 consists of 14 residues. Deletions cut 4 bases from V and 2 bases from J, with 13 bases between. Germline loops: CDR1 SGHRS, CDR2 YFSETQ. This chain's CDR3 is CASSPSTGTYEQYF. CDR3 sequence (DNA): TGCGCCAGCAGCCCCTCGACAGGAACCTACGAGCAGTACTTC. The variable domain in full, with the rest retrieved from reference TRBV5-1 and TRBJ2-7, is KAGVTQTPRYLIKTRGQQVTLSCSPISGHRSVSWYQQTPGQGLQFLFEYFSETQRNKGNFPGRFSGRQFSNSRSEMNVSTLELGDSALYLCASSPSTGTYEQYFGPGTRLTVT.

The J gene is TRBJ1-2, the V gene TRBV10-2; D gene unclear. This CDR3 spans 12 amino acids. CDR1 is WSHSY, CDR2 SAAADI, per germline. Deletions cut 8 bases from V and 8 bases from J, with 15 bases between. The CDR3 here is CASVTSGRGYTF. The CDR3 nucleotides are TGCGCCAGCGTTACCTCAGGAAGAGGCTACACCTTC.

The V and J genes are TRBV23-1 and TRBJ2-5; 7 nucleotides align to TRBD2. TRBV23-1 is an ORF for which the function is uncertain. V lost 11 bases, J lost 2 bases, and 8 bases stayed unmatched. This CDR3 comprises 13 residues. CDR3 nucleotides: TGCGCCGGGGAGGGCGCAGAACAAGAGACCCAGTACTTC. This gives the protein CAGEGAEQETQYF.

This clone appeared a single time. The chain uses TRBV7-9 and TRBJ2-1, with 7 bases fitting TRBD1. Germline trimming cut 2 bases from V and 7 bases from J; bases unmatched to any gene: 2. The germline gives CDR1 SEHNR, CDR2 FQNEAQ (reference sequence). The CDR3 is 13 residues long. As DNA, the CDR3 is TGTGCCAGCAGCTTAAGGACAGGTAATGAGCAGTTCTTC. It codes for CASSLRTGNEQFF.

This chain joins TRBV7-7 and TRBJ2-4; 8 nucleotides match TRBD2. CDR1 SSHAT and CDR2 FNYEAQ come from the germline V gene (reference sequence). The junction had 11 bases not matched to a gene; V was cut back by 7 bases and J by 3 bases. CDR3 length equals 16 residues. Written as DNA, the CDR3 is TGTGCCAGCACCCTCCTGGCGGGAGGACACAAAAACATTCAGTACTTC. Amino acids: CASTLLAGGHKNIQYF. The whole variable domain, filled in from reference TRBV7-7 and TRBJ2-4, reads GAGVSQSPRYKVTKRGQDVTLRCDPISSHATLYWYQQALGQGPEFLTYFNYEAQPDKSGLPSDRFSAERPEGSISTLTIQRTEQRDSAMYRCASTLLAGGHKNIQYFGAGTRLSVL.

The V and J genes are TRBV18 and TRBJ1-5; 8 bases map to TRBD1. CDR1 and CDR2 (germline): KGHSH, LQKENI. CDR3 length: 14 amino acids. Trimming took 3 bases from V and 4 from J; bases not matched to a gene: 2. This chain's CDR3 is CASSPTGVNQPQHF. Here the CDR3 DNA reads TGTGCCAGCTCACCGACAGGGGTGAATCAGCCCCAGCATTTT.

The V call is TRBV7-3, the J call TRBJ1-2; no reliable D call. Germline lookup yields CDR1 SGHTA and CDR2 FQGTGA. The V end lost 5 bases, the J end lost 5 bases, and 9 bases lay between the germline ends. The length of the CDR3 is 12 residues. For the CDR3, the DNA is TGTGCCAGCAGCAGAATCAAGTATGGCTACACCTTC. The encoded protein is CASSRIKYGYTF.

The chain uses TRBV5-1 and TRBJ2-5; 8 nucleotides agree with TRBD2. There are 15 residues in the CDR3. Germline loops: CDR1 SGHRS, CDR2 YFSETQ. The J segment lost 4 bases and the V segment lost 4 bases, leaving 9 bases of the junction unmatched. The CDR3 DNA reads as TGCGCCAGCAGCCCGAACGGGGGGGGGCCAGAGACCCAGTACTTC. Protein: CASSPNGGGPETQYF. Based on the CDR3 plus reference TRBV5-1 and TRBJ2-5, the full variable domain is KAGVTQTPRYLIKTRGQQVTLSCSPISGHRSVSWYQQTPGQGLQFLFEYFSETQRNKGNFPGRFSGRQFSNSRSEMNVSTLELGDSALYLCASSPNGGGPETQYFGPGTRLLVL.